The text below deals with one T cell receptor (beta chain). No antigen is known for it. The data were obtained in a study of beta chain features in type 1 diabetes. Across the study: Across all samples, roughly 99 million sorted cells were examined.

Purity exceeding 95% was reached by all sorted populations. What was sequenced were expressed TCRB transcripts, since all of the isolated RNA had been reverse transcribed. The method was immunoSEQ multiplex PCR; TCRdb's version includes in-frame clones alone and lacks a portion of them. Of 60,000 or so clones in the sample, around 63% are singletons; the top ten hold 2.2%. CDR1 SEHNR and CDR2 FQNEAQ come from the germline V gene (reference sequence). The ends were cut back, 6 bases at V and 8 bases at J, with 13 bases in the middle. The CDR3 extends over 12 amino acids. General study findings and limits: When Type 1 diabetes patients were examined, their TCRB CDR3s proved moderately but significantly shorter in all four CD4+ subsets. Cells that show high TCR expression could be over-represented by cDNA sequencing.

The clonotype comes from a woman aged 18-35 years in good health. The sequencing input was Tregs from blood. The chain has TRBV7-9 and TRBJ1-2; TRBD1 might be the D (5 bases). For the CDR3, the DNA is TGTGCCAGCAGACGTCAGGGAGGAGGCTACACCTTC. Its translation is CASRRQGGGYTF.